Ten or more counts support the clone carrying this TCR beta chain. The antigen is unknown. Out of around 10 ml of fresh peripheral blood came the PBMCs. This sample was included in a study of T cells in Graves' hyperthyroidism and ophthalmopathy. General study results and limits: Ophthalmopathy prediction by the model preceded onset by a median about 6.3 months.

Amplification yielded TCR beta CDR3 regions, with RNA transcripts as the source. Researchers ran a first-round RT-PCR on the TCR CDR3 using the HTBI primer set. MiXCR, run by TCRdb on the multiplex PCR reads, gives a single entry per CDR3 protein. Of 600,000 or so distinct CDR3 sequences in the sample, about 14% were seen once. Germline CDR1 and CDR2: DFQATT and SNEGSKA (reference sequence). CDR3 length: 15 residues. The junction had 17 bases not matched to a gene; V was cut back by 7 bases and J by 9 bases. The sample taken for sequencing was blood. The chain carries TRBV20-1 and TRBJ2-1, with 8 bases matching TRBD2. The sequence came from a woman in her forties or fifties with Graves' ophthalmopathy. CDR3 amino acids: CSVPISGIGATEQFF. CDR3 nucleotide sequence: TGCAGTGTTCCAATTAGCGGGATCGGTGCTACTGAGCAGTTCTTC.